Below are 28 T cell receptor beta chains sequenced from a single sample in a study of CD8 T cells in ankylosing spondylitis. TCRdb re-called the 5' RACE reads with MiXCR, one entry per CDR3 protein. Here the sample spans some 200,000 distinct CDR3 sequences, 13% being singletons. The sample comprised blood, either unsorted or a sorted T cell fraction (not recorded which). These receptors were obtained from a male donor with ankylosing spondylitis or in good health (not recorded which).

The genes are TRBV5-1 and TRBJ1-2; 8 bases are a match to TRBD1. The V segment lost 2 bases and the J segment 2 bases; nucleotides outside the gene matches: 5. The CDR3 runs 15 residues. CDR1 is SGHRS and CDR2 is YFSETQ in the germline V gene. CDR3 amino acids: CASSLQGDLNYGYTF. CDR3 coding DNA: TGCGCCAGCAGCTTACAGGGGGATCTAAACTATGGCTACACCTTC.

This clonotype was seen more than once but under ten times. This chain connects TRBV6-1 to TRBJ2-1; 7 nucleotides align to TRBD2. Germline loops: CDR1 MNHNS, CDR2 SASEGT. The trim removed 4 bases at V and 12 bases at J, leaving 6 bases unmatched. The CDR3 totals 12 residues. DNA of the CDR3: TGTGCCAGCAGTGGGGGAGGGACTGGGCAGTTCTTC. Amino acids: CASSGGGTGQFF.

The chain employs TRBV6-6 and TRBJ1-2; perhaps TRBD1 as D (6 bases). Looked up from germline, CDR1 is MNHNY and CDR2 is SVGAGI (reference sequence). The ends were cut back, 7 bases at V and 6 bases at J, with 12 bases in the middle. This CDR3 spans 12 amino acids. The CDR3 here is CASTTRGNGYTF. The CDR3 DNA reads as TGTGCCAGCACCACAAGGGGGAATGGCTACACCTTC.

This clonotype was recorded at least ten times. The rearrangement links TRBV5-1 to TRBJ1-1, with no clear D. Per germline, CDR1 SGHRS and CDR2 YFSETQ. The CDR3 is made up of 14 amino acids. V was trimmed by 4 bases and J by 0 bases, leaving 10 bases between them. CDR3: CASSPGDMNTEAFF. As DNA, the CDR3 is TGCGCCAGCAGCCCTGGTGATATGAACACTGAAGCTTTCTTT.

CDR3 DNA: TGTGCCAGCAGTGAATTTGCAGGGGGGGCCAAAAACATTCAGTACTTC. Its protein product is CASSEFAGGAKNIQYF. The chain couples TRBV25-1 to TRBJ2-4, with a possible D match to TRBD1 (7 bases). Deletions cut 1 base from V and 1 base from J, with 11 bases between. The CDR3 is made up of 16 amino acids. Looked up from germline, CDR1 is MGHDK and CDR2 is SYGVNS. The full variable domain, completed using reference TRBV25-1 and TRBJ2-4, is EADIYQTPRYLVIGTGKKITLECSQTMGHDKMYWYQQDPGMELHLIHYSYGVNSTEKGDLSSESTVSRIRTEHFPLTLESARPSHTSQYLCASSEFAGGAKNIQYFGAGTRLSVL.

This chain uses TRBV20-1 with TRBJ1-2, with D perhaps matching TRBD1 (6 bases). V was trimmed by 0 bases and J by 8 bases, leaving 13 bases between them. CDR1 and CDR2 from the germline V gene are DFQATT and SNEGSKA (reference sequence). The CDR3 is 13 residues long. CDR3 in DNA: TGCAGTGCTAGAGATGCGGGGGCTGGCGGCTACACCTTC. It specifies CSARDAGAGGYTF.

Many counts were recorded for this clonotype. V and J are TRBV29-1 and TRBJ1-2; no firm D call. The CDR3 runs to 11 residues. Trimming shortened V by 2 bases and J by 4 bases, and 5 bases separated the two germline ends. Germline lookup yields CDR1 SQVTM and CDR2 ANQGSEA. The CDR3 DNA is TGCAGCGTTGAAATGGGCTATGGCTACACCTTC. Amino acids: CSVEMGYGYTF.

CDR3 coding DNA: TGTGCCAGCAGCACCTTTAGCGGGGACTACAATGAGCAGTTCTTC. Translated: CASSTFSGDYNEQFF. The chain recombines TRBV5-8 with TRBJ2-1; 8 bases map to TRBD2. Germline V gene data show CDR1 as SGHTS and CDR2 as YDEGEE. There are 15 residues in the CDR3. The J segment lost 3 bases and the V segment lost 4 bases, leaving 6 bases of the junction unmatched.

J is TRBJ2-7 and V is TRBV2; possible D gene TRBD1, 6 bases. The germline V gene has CDR1 SNHLY and CDR2 FYNNEI. The CDR3 is 12 residues long. The V end was cut by 8 bases, the J end by 3 bases, with 11 bases between. CDR3 DNA sequence: TGTGCCAGCCGGCCAGGGGTCTACGAGCAGTACTTC. It specifies CASRPGVYEQYF.

The chain carries TRBV11-2 and TRBJ2-7, with TRBD1 as a possible D gene (6 bases). Germline V gene lookup returns CDR1 SGHAT and CDR2 FQNNGV. This CDR3 is built from 15 residues. V lost 2 bases to trimming and J lost 2 bases, with 13 bases between them. The chain's CDR3 is CASSLSPGVPYEQYF. CDR3 nucleotide sequence: TGTGCCAGCAGCTTATCTCCAGGGGTCCCCTACGAGCAGTACTTC.

V and J are TRBV3-1 and TRBJ1-1; no definite D call. Between the trimmed V and J ends, which lost 1 base and 7 bases, there was a span of 13 bases. The CDR3 sequence is 14 residues long. Germline values: CDR1 LGHDT, CDR2 YNNKEL (reference sequence). The CDR3 region has the DNA TGTGCCAGCAGCCAAGCCAGGTCGCTTGGTGAAGCTTTCTTT. Protein: CASSQARSLGEAFF.

This chain links TRBV19 with TRBJ2-1; 15 nucleotides align to TRBD2. Germline V gives CDR1 LNHDA, CDR2 SQIVND (reference sequence). The J segment lost 5 bases and the V segment lost 6 bases, leaving 11 bases of the junction unmatched. The CDR3 runs to 18 residues. The CDR3 loop is CASSGLAGGPGGNNEQFF. The CDR3 DNA follows: TGTGCCAGTAGCGGACTAGCGGGAGGGCCGGGTGGGAACAATGAGCAGTTCTTC.

The rearrangement links TRBV10-3 to TRBJ1-4; a weak D match, TRBD1 (5 bases). There are 17 residues in the CDR3. V gave up 0 bases and J gave up 5 bases, with 16 bases separating them. Germline CDR1 reads ENHRY; CDR2 reads SYGVKD. The CDR3 sequence is CAISESPPGSRNEKLFF. DNA for the CDR3: TGTGCCATCAGTGAGTCTCCGCCAGGGAGTAGGAATGAAAAACTGTTTTTT.

This clonotype showed up many times. J is TRBJ1-2 and V is TRBV29-1; 11 nucleotides match TRBD1. Trimming removed 0 bases from V and 3 bases from J; junction bases left unmatched: 6. There are 16 residues in the CDR3. Germline V lookup: CDR1 SQVTM, CDR2 ANQGSEA. CDR3 amino acids: CSVEDSRTGGDYGYTF. The CDR3 coding sequence is TGCAGCGTTGAAGACTCCCGGACAGGGGGCGACTATGGCTACACCTTC.

This clonotype was counted only a few times. This chain joins TRBV15 and TRBJ2-5; D assignment may be TRBD1 or TRBD2 (5 bases each). Germline CDR1 is LNHNV and CDR2 is YYDKDF (reference sequence). The CDR3 is 14 residues long. V dropped 5 bases and J dropped 5 bases, with 15 bases sitting between them. The CDR3 region is CATSPGPLMETQYF. CDR3 coding DNA: TGTGCCACCAGCCCGGGACCTCTGATGGAGACCCAGTACTTC.

Remarks on this clonotype: This may be a read error, as it is one base from a much larger clone. The chain combines TRBV24-1 with TRBJ2-1; 9 nucleotides match TRBD1. Looked up from germline, CDR1 is KGHDR and CDR2 is SFDVKD. This CDR3 has 16 residues. The CDR3 nucleotides are TGTGCCACCAGTGATTCCGGGACAGGGATATTGAATGTGCAGTTCTTC. Protein sequence: CATSDSGTGILNVQFF.

This clonotype was found a few times. V is TRBV20-1 and J is TRBJ2-1; D is undetermined. Per germline, CDR1 DFQATT and CDR2 SNEGSKA (reference sequence). The CDR3 contains 15 residues. V was pared by 1 base and J by 8 bases, with 18 bases between. CDR3 residues: CSARVVKVQTDEQFF. The CDR3 bases are TGCAGTGCTAGAGTCGTTAAAGTTCAGACGGATGAGCAGTTCTTC.

This clonotype was seen a handful of times. V gene TRBV10-1 combines with J gene TRBJ1-1; 7 bases are a match to TRBD1. CDR1 and CDR2 from the germline V gene are WNHNN and SYGVQD (reference sequence). CDR3 size: 14 residues. The trim removed 5 bases at V and 3 bases at J, leaving 6 bases unmatched. CDR3 nucleotides: TGCGCCAGCAGTAACGACAGGGTGGACACTGAAGCTTTCTTT. Its protein product is CASSNDRVDTEAFF.

This CDR3 is CSARVPGETQYF. As DNA, the CDR3 is TGCAGTGCTAGGGTCCCGGGGGAGACCCAGTACTTC. This chain joins TRBV20-1 and TRBJ2-5; D perhaps matches TRBD2 (5 bases). The CDR3 runs to 12 residues. From germline, CDR1 is DFQATT and CDR2 SNEGSKA (reference sequence). Trimming took 3 bases from V and 5 from J, leaving 10 bases between them.

V usage is TRBV11-2 and J usage is TRBJ2-3; D is possibly TRBD2 (5 bases). The CDR3 consists of 15 residues. The V gene's germline CDR1 is SGHAT and CDR2 FQNNGV. The V and J ends lost 0 bases and 8 bases respectively, with 15 bases between them. This CDR3 reads CASSLDSGVKGTQYF. For the CDR3, the DNA is TGTGCCAGCAGCTTAGACTCCGGGGTAAAGGGTACGCAGTATTTT.

This chain connects TRBV9 to TRBJ1-1; D ambiguous. Germline V gene data show CDR1 as SGDLS and CDR2 as YYNGEE. V was trimmed by 0 bases and J by 2 bases, leaving 8 bases between them. This CDR3 contains 14 residues. The CDR3 loop is CASSVERTNTEAFF. In nucleotides, the CDR3 is TGTGCCAGCAGCGTAGAAAGGACCAACACTGAAGCTTTCTTT.

The sample holds a few counts of this clonotype. The V and J genes are TRBV4-1 and TRBJ2-4, with TRBD2 identical over 9 bases. CDR1 is MGHRA and CDR2 is YSYEKL in the germline V gene. V lost 2 bases and J lost 8; bases outside the gene matches: 4. The CDR3 covers 14 residues. CDR3 protein: CASSQFGGGDIQYF. In DNA form, the CDR3 reads TGCGCCAGCAGCCAATTTGGCGGGGGGGACATTCAGTACTTC.

This chain links TRBV7-2 with TRBJ2-2; the D is unclear. Looked up from germline, CDR1 is SGHTA and CDR2 is FQGNSA. The CDR3 has 15 residues. With 5 bases removed from V and 4 bases from J, the gap between germline ends came to 14 bases. The chain's CDR3 is CASSPHSLGTGELFF. Written as DNA, the CDR3 is TGTGCCAGCAGCCCCCATAGTCTGGGCACCGGGGAGCTGTTTTTT.

This clonotype occurred many times. The chain couples TRBV5-1 to TRBJ2-3; TRBD1 matches 7 bases. The trim removed 6 bases at V and 6 bases at J, leaving 10 bases unmatched. The V gene's germline CDR1 is SGHRS and CDR2 YFSETQ. The CDR3 sequence is 14 residues long. The CDR3 DNA reads TGCGCCAGCATGGACAGGTCACCGCCGGATACGCAGTATTTT. Translated: CASMDRSPPDTQYF.

The chain has TRBV6-5 and TRBJ1-1; D unclear. Trimming pared 4 bases from V and 0 bases from J, leaving 12 bases between. Looked up from germline, CDR1 is MNHEY and CDR2 is SVGAGI. There are 15 residues in the CDR3. CDR3 in amino acids: CASSSQEGLNTEAFF. The CDR3 DNA reads TGTGCCAGCAGTTCCCAGGAAGGGCTGAACACTGAAGCTTTCTTT.

This sequence joins TRBV5-1 and TRBJ2-7; no clear D gene. Per the germline V gene, CDR1 is SGHRS and CDR2 is YFSETQ. V lost 2 bases and J lost 5, with 11 bases in between. The CDR3 is 13 amino acids. The CDR3 DNA reads TGCGCCAGCAGCTTAGGATGGGCCGACGAGCAGTACTTC. Its protein is CASSLGWADEQYF.

This clonotype has a handful of counts. The CDR3 is CASSLVVNLVTDTQYF. The CDR3 coding sequence is TGTGCCAGCAGCTTAGTGGTAAATCTTGTGACAGATACGCAGTATTTT. The chain couples TRBV7-9 to TRBJ2-3, with D hard to call. Germline V gene sequence: CDR1 SEHNR, CDR2 FQNEAQ (reference sequence). V was trimmed by 1 base and J by 3 bases, leaving 14 bases between them. There are 16 residues in the CDR3.

The table lists this clonotype with a few counts. The rearrangement links TRBV4-2 to TRBJ2-1, with 8 bases identical to TRBD2. This CDR3 contains 19 residues. Germline loops: CDR1 LGHNA, CDR2 YNFKEQ. V lost 0 bases, J lost 3 bases, and 13 bases stayed unmatched. The CDR3, as DNA: TGTGCCAGCAGCCAAGATGACGTCGGCCCAGCGGGGGTCTACAATGAGCAGTTCTTC. It is translated as CASSQDDVGPAGVYNEQFF.